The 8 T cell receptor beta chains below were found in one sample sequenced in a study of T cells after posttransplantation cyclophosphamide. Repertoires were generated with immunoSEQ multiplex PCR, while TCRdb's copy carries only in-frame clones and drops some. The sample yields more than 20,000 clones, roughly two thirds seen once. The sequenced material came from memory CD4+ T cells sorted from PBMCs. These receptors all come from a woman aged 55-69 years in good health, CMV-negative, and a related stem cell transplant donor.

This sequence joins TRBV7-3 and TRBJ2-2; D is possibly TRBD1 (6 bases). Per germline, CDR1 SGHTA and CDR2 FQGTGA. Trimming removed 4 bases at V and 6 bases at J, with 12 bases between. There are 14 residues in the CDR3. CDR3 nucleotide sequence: TGTGCCAGCAGCTCGCAGACAGGATCCGGGGAGCTGTTTTTT. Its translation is CASSSQTGSGELFF.

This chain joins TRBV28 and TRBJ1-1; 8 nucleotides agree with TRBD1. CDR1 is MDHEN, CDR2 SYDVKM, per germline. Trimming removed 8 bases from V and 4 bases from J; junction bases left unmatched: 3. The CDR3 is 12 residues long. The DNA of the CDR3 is TGTGCCAGCTTCGACAGGGGCACTGAAGCTTTCTTT. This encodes CASFDRGTEAFF.

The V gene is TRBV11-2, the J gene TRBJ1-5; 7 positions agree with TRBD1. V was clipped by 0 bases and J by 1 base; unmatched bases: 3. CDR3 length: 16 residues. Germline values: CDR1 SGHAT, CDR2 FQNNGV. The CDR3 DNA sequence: TGTGCCAGCAGCTTAGATTCGGACAGGAGCAATCAGCCCCAGCATTTT. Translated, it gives CASSLDSDRSNQPQHF.

As DNA, the CDR3 is TGTGCCAGCAAAATGGCACAGGGACCCCAAGAGACCCAGTACTTC. It specifies CASKMAQGPQETQYF. The chain uses TRBV5-4 and TRBJ2-5; weak D call: TRBD1 (6 bases). Germline CDR1 reads SGHNT; CDR2 reads YYREEE (reference sequence). V gave up 6 bases and J gave up 1 base, with 16 bases separating them. The CDR3 totals 15 residues.

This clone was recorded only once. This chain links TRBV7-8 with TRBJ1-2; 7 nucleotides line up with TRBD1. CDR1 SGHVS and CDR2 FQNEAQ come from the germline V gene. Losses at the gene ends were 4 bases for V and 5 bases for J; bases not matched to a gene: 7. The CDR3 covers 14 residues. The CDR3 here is CASSSSGQQYGYTF. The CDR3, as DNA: TGTGCCAGCAGCTCCTCGGGACAGCAATATGGCTACACCTTC.

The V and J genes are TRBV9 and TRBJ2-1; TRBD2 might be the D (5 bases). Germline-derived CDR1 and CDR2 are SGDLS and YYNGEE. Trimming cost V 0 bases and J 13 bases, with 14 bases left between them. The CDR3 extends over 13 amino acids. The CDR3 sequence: CASSVEGTSRQFF. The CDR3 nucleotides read TGTGCCAGCAGCGTAGAAGGCACTAGTCGTCAGTTCTTC. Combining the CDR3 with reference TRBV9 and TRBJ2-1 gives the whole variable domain DSGVTQTPKHLITATGQRVTLRCSPRSGDLSVYWYQQSLDQGLQFLIQYYNGEERAKGNILERFSAQQFPDLHSELNLSSLELGDSALYFCASSVEGTSRQFFGPGTRLTVL.

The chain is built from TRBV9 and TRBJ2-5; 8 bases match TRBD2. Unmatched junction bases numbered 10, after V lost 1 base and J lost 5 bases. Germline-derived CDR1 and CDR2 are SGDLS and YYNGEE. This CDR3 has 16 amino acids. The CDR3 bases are TGTGCCAGCAGCGTAAACTCGGGCGGGGGGACGGAGACCCAGTACTTC. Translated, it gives CASSVNSGGGTETQYF.

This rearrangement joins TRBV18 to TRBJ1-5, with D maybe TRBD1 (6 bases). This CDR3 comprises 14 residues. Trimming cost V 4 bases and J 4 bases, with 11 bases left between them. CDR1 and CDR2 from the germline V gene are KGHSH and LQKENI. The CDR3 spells CASSQTTGNQPQHF. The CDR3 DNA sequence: TGTGCCAGCTCACAAACGACAGGTAATCAGCCCCAGCATTTT.